This T cell receptor (beta chain) was observed in a study of shared clonotypes between healthy human individuals (dated by TCRdb to 2020 to 2022). Context from the whole study: Two women and a few men aged 18 to 49 years were included in the cohort. For each donor, CD4 naive and CD4 memory were each given three plates, CD8 naive was given two plates, and CD8 memory was given one plate. Blood TCR repertoires of five healthy adults were deeply sequenced to estimate repertoire size and the extent of clonotype sharing between individuals. Libraries were prepared and TCR repertoires were sequenced by different laboratories using diverse techniques, in order to increase sequencing depth and limit assay-specific biases. Between about 0.9 and 9 billion PBMCs per donor were obtained by leukapheresis. General study outcomes and caveats: Because the study included a small number of donors, the genetic and exposure-history diversity represented was limited. Higher generation probabilities were observed for clonotypes shared by all four sorted-subset donors than for non-shared clonotypes. Based on pairwise subsampling, the degree of clonotype sharing among donors was expected to be affected by sequencing depth. Incomplete sequencing was indicated by rarefaction of sorted-subset datasets, despite the large sequencing depth. Sampling was limited to blood, and TCR repertoires in tissue likely differ from TCR repertoires in blood. When a few donors were compared, the shared fraction of clonotypes was roughly 5% for naive CD4, around 4% for naive CD8, 2% to 2.5% for memory CD4, and about 0.36% for memory CD8. Naive subsets generally had larger estimated clonotype richness than memory subsets.

TCR CDR3 regions were amplified from genomic DNA by multiplex PCR using the deep immunoSEQ assay. Extracted genomic DNA from each cell subset was distributed evenly across all wells of several immunoSEQ 96-well plates, and each plate was treated as a replicate. For sorted subsets, roughly 0.2 ug genomic DNA, equal to 25,000 to 35,000 T cell genomes, was loaded into each replicate PCR. Purified libraries were quantified with a Qubit 3.0 fluorometer, sized on a Bioanalyzer 2100, and re-quantified with the KAPA Library Quantification kit. Every immunoSEQ 96-well plate was sequenced on a separate single-read 150-cycle Illumina NextSeq 550 flow cell. Turning to the authors' computational methods: Because the immunoSEQ output held only junctional sequences and lacked quality scores, the filtering could not match the filtering applied to full-length reads. To assign V/J genes and CDR3, sequences were annotated against IMGT germline references using PyIR, a Python wrapper for IgBLAST v1.9. Reads were filtered out if the reads had weak V/J assignments (E-value above 1e-6), no CDR3, stop codons, out-of-frame junctions, or ambiguous translated residues. V3J clonotypes were defined as sequences sharing an identical inferred V gene, J gene, and CDR3 amino acid sequence. Percentage overlap between repertoires was computed as shared unique clonotypes divided by the size of the smaller repertoire. Repertoire richness was assessed with RTK rarefaction, the Chao1 estimator, and Recon v2.1 estimates of unobserved clonotypes. For all TCRbeta clonotypes obtained by the gDNA method from four donors, generation probabilities were computed with OLGA. The source is immuneACCESS, and TCRdb retained only in-frame sequences with V and J called. Part of the clones is not carried over; for the studies checked, unresolved V genes explain less than half of this, and the remainder is unexplained. V and J calls and clone size follow that table, whereas D and trimming were derived from the DNA. For this sample there are over a million clones; about 75% appear just once. The biggest ten clones account for approximately 1.5% of the sample.

This clone was found once. There is no known antigen for this receptor. Base qualities are missing; no much larger clone stands one base away. Between the V and J ends, shortened by 6 bases and 2 bases respectively, the junction contains 5 bases. The CDR3 has 13 amino acids, counting the end cysteine and phenylalanine. The retained sequence is limited to the CDR3, 39 bases, with the frame set at the first base. The germline V gene gives CDR1 as SGHTA and CDR2 as FQGNSA. Healthy HIV-negative adults with no recently reported acute infections or vaccinations were included as donors. Every donor was a Caucasian adult living in Nashville, Tennessee, USA. CD4+ T cells were enriched through magnetic negative selection, after which naive cells were positively selected on CD45RA and the remaining negative fraction served as the memory subset. After blood collection by leukapheresis, PBMCs were isolated using Ficoll-Histopaque density gradient centrifugation and then cryopreserved in the vapor phase of liquid nitrogen. Purity and quantity of every magnetically sorted T cell population were checked by analytical flow cytometry. Each sorted fraction had its genomic DNA isolated and then quantified by UV absorbance on a Nanodrop 2000c.

The sequence was obtained from a man aged 18 to 29 in good health. The sequenced sample was memory CD4+ T cells sorted from blood. Per the publication, the cell subset or site label means: CD45RA-negative fraction. The chain couples TRBV7-2 to TRBJ2-6; no confident D gene assignment can be made. CDR3 protein: CASRQTGANVLTF. The DNA reads as follows: TGTGCCAGCAGGCAAACTGGGGCCAACGTCCTGACTTTC.